This paragraph covers one TCR beta chain sequence. As handled by the study authors: Reference gene primer amplification in the assay estimated nucleated cell counts. Method: immunoSEQ multiplex PCR; TCRdb's copy keeps in-frame clones and lacks some. V and J calls and clone size come straight from that table; D and trimming were deduced from the DNA. The sample records about 180,000 clones, about 82% being singletons. This sample stems from a study of blood T cell repertoires in COVID-19. Whole-study context: Collection of acute and convalescent COVID-19 samples took place in the United States, Italy and Spain. The analysed material was cDNA or gDNA that came from T cells, B-cell-depleted T cells, or PBMCs.

Sequenced sample: peripheral blood. This TCR derives from a man aged 70-80 years with active or convalescent COVID-19.

The CDR3 loop reads CASGQQGYGYTF. The CDR3 DNA sequence: TGTGCCAGCGGGCAACAAGGCTATGGCTACACCTTC. This chain joins TRBV6-5 and TRBJ1-2; D not certain. The CDR3 has 12 residues. CDR1 and CDR2 from the germline V gene are MNHEY and SVGAGI. V dropped 8 bases and J dropped 4 bases, with 11 bases sitting between them.